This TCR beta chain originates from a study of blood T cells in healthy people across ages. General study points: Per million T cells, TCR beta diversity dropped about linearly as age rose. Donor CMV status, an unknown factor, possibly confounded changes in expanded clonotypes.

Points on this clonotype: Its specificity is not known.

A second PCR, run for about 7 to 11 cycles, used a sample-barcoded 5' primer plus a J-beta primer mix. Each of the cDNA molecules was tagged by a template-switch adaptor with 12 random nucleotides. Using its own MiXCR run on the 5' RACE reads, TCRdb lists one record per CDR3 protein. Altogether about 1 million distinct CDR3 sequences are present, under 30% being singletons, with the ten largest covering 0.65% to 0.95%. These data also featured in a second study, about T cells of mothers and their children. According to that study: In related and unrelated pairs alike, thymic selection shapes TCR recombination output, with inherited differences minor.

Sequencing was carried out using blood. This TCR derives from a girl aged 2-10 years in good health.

The CDR3 DNA follows: TGTGCCAGCAGTGGTCCCGGGACTAGCGGGAGGGTCTCCTACAATGAGCAGTTCTTC. Translating gives CASSGPGTSGRVSYNEQFF. The genes are TRBV25-1 and TRBJ2-1; TRBD2 aligns across 16 bases. The CDR3 runs to 19 residues. Germline-derived CDR1 and CDR2 are MGHDK and SYGVNS. With V trimmed by 4 bases and J by 0 bases, 6 bases remained unmatched.